Below, one T cell receptor beta chain is given with its context. Its matching antigen is unknown. Sequencing was performed with immunoSEQ multiplex PCR; in TCRdb, only in-frame clones are kept and a portion is missing. The sample carries 77,000 or so clones, 83% recorded once. This sample is part of a study of lymphopenia after photon versus proton radiotherapy. V shed 4 bases, J shed 5 bases, and the junction held 9 bases outside the gene matches. CDR3 size: 15 residues. Germline lookup yields CDR1 PRHDT and CDR2 FYEKMQ (reference sequence). Points from the study as a whole: After lymphocyte nadir, photon-treated repertoires showed oligoclonal expansion, especially CD8+ Temra. Survival link was tested only in deceased patients; proton benefit remains a possibility. Larger post-nadir TCR diversity loss correlated inversely with survival in deceased patients. Under photons, naive T cells and diversity fell while effector/memory populations rose.

Sequences were derived from peripheral blood, sampled from a patient treated with proton-based radiotherapy. The rearrangement links TRBV13 to TRBJ1-2; TRBD1 agrees at 8 bases. The origin of this receptor is a man aged 55 to 69 with pancreatic cancer. CDR3 nucleotide sequence: TGTGCCAGCAGCTCGAGGGGGACAGGATTATATGGCTACACCTTC. It translates to CASSSRGTGLYGYTF.